Here is one T cell receptor beta chain with its context. This specimen comes from a study of blood T cell repertoires in COVID-19. TCRdb's copy holds only in-frame clones and misses some; the assay was immunoSEQ multiplex PCR. The data show more than 200,000 clones, roughly 86% seen once. This CDR3 is 14 amino acids long. The junction had 6 bases not matched to a gene; V was cut back by 7 bases and J by 1 base. Germline CDR1 and CDR2: SGHRS and YFSETQ. The material sequenced was peripheral blood. V usage is TRBV5-1 and J usage is TRBJ2-3, with 7 bases identical to TRBD2. This sequence was found in a woman aged 60-70 years with COVID-19, enrolled during active disease. CDR3 DNA: TGCGCCAGCTACCCGCTAGCGGGCACAGATACGCAGTATTTT. It is translated as CASYPLAGTDTQYF.